Presented here are 27 T cell receptor beta chains from one specimen sequenced in a study of T-cell reconstitution after alpha-beta-depleted transplantation in children. The library targeted TCRbeta and was prepared with unique molecular identifiers. One entry per CDR3 protein results from TCRdb running MiXCR on the PCR reads. The data show a few hundred thousand distinct CDR3 sequences, roughly 21% seen once. Specimen: PBMCs from the stem cell graft donor, collected from the stem cell graft. The receptors shown here come from a human donor who donated a stem cell graft to a child with acute myeloid leukemia.

V is TRBV20-1 and J is TRBJ2-6; D gene uncertain. Germline CDR1 is DFQATT and CDR2 is SNEGSKA (reference sequence). This CDR3 has 14 residues. Trimming shortened V by 5 bases and J by 5 bases, and 13 bases separated the two germline ends. The CDR3 DNA sequence: TGCAGTGCTTCCAAACTTAGTAGGGCCAACGTCCTGACTTTC. It translates to CSASKLSRANVLTF.

The J gene is TRBJ2-5, the V gene TRBV12-3 or TRBV12-4, with D possibly called TRBD1 or TRBD2 (5 bases each). The CDR3 loop spans 14 amino acids. V was clipped by 5 bases and J by 4 bases, with 14 bases between them. For the CDR3, the DNA is TGTGCCAGCAGTCAATTCCAGGGACCAGAGACCCAGTACTTC. Translating it yields CASSQFQGPETQYF.

This chain links TRBV12-3 or TRBV12-4 with TRBJ2-7; a weak D match, TRBD1 (6 bases). The CDR3 length is 14 residues. Trimming took off 3 bases at V and 3 bases at J, with 12 bases between the two ends. This chain's CDR3 is CASSFTGYVYEQYF. CDR3 sequence (DNA): TGTGCCAGCAGTTTTACAGGGTATGTCTACGAGCAGTACTTC.

V usage is TRBV27 and J usage is TRBJ2-7; 8 bases map to TRBD2. The CDR3 has 14 amino acids. Germline V gives CDR1 MNHEY, CDR2 SMNVEV (reference sequence). V trimming: 3 bases; J trimming: 1 base; junction bases outside the gene matches: 2. The CDR3 region has the DNA TGTGCCAGCAGTTTTAGCGGGGTGTCCTACGAGCAGTACTTC. This codes for CASSFSGVSYEQYF.

In its sample, this clonotype was seen a few times. The genes are TRBV27 and TRBJ2-7; 9 bases line up with TRBD2. Germline trimming cut 5 bases from V and 2 bases from J; bases unmatched to any gene: 13. Germline V gene sequence: CDR1 MNHEY, CDR2 SMNVEV (reference sequence). The CDR3 has 17 amino acids. This CDR3 is CASSPLQPAGGPYEQYF. The CDR3 nucleotides read TGTGCCAGCAGTCCTCTCCAGCCAGCGGGAGGTCCCTACGAGCAGTACTTC.

The V and J genes are TRBV18 and TRBJ2-7; 11 nucleotides line up with TRBD2. This CDR3 contains 15 residues. The ends lost 5 bases at V and 5 bases at J; junction bases unmatched: 8. CDR1 KGHSH and CDR2 LQKENI come from the germline V gene. The CDR3 loop is CASSTLAGGPDEQYF. The CDR3, as DNA: TGTGCCAGCTCAACCCTAGCGGGAGGCCCAGACGAGCAGTACTTC.

This clonotype was seen a few times. The chain uses TRBV12-3 or TRBV12-4 and TRBJ2-1, with D uncertain. The V end lost 6 bases, the J end lost 7 bases, and 10 bases lay between the germline ends. The length of the CDR3 is 12 residues. The CDR3 spells CASSPPANEQFF. The DNA for the CDR3 is TGTGCCAGCAGCCCGCCTGCTAATGAGCAGTTCTTC.

The chain has TRBV7-9 and TRBJ2-2, with 13 bases lining up with TRBD2. Germline trimming cut 10 bases from V and 3 bases from J; bases unmatched to any gene: 2. Germline V CDR1 and CDR2: SEHNR, FQNEAQ (reference sequence). The CDR3 is 14 amino acids. The CDR3 spells CATGLAGYTGELFF. DNA for the CDR3: TGTGCCACGGGACTAGCGGGATACACCGGGGAGCTGTTTTTT.

This clonotype was observed at least ten times. This chain connects TRBV27 to TRBJ2-7, with D unclear. The V gene's germline CDR1 is MNHEY and CDR2 SMNVEV (reference sequence). The CDR3 spans 13 residues. V was shortened by 6 bases and J by 3 bases, with 12 bases between the two germline ends. CDR3 loop: CASRGRPDYEQYF. In DNA, the CDR3 is TGTGCCAGCAGGGGCAGACCTGACTACGAGCAGTACTTC.

The sample holds many counts of this clonotype. The rearrangement links TRBV4-1 to TRBJ1-5; D gene ambiguous. With 4 bases removed from V and 7 bases from J, the gap between germline ends came to 20 bases. The germline gives CDR1 MGHRA, CDR2 YSYEKL. The CDR3 has 16 residues. The CDR3 here is CASSPSESGFRQPQHF. The CDR3 DNA follows: TGCGCCAGCAGCCCGTCGGAATCAGGTTTTAGGCAGCCCCAGCATTTT.

The V gene is TRBV27, the J gene TRBJ1-5; D is perhaps TRBD1 (6 bases). The germline gives CDR1 MNHEY, CDR2 SMNVEV (reference sequence). The CDR3 spans 16 residues. V was trimmed by 4 bases and J by 3 bases, leaving 16 bases between them. For the CDR3, the DNA is TGTGCCAGCAGTTCCTCCTCCCCAGGGGACAATCAGCCCCAGCATTTT. It translates to CASSSSSPGDNQPQHF.

The V gene is TRBV20-1, the J gene TRBJ2-3; 8 nucleotides match TRBD1. CDR1 DFQATT and CDR2 SNEGSKA come from the germline V gene (reference sequence). Germline trimming cut 1 base from V and 2 bases from J; bases unmatched to any gene: 17. CDR3 length: 19 amino acids. In DNA form, the CDR3 reads TGCAGTGCTAGAGTCCCCCAGGGGGCCGGTCTCGTTCCCACAGATACGCAGTATTTT. Translation: CSARVPQGAGLVPTDTQYF.

This chain joins TRBV28 and TRBJ2-2, with TRBD1 as a possible D gene (6 bases). The V end was cut by 7 bases, the J end by 6 bases, with 12 bases between. This CDR3 region has 13 residues. The V gene's germline CDR1 is MDHEN and CDR2 SYDVKM. CDR3: CASTKSGAGELFF. The CDR3 nucleotides read TGTGCCAGCACTAAATCAGGGGCCGGGGAGCTGTTTTTT.

The chain is built from TRBV20-1 and TRBJ2-1; D might be TRBD2 (6 bases). The V and J ends lost 5 bases and 9 bases respectively, with 17 bases between them. CDR3 size: 13 residues. Germline-derived CDR1 and CDR2 are DFQATT and SNEGSKA (reference sequence). The DNA for the CDR3 is TGCAGTGCTGGAGCGACTAGTGGGGTTGAGCAGTTCTTC. Translated: CSAGATSGVEQFF.

This clonotype was observed a few times. The genes are TRBV5-5 and TRBJ2-3, with 12 bases matching TRBD2. Trimming cost V 2 bases and J 0 bases; bases outside gene matches: 4. Germline values: CDR1 SGHKS, CDR2 YYEKEE (reference sequence). CDR3 length equals 17 residues. This CDR3 is CASSFGGTSGSTDTQYF. In nucleotides, the CDR3 is TGTGCCAGCAGCTTCGGGGGGACTAGCGGGAGCACAGATACGCAGTATTTT. Full variable domain (remainder filled in from reference TRBV5-5 and TRBJ2-3): DAGVTQSPTHLIKTRGQQVTLRCSPISGHKSVSWYQQVLGQGPQFIFQYYEKEERGRGNFPDRFSARQFPNYSSELNVNALLLGDSALYLCASSFGGTSGSTDTQYFGPGTRLTVL.

The rearrangement uses TRBV7-2 and TRBJ2-4; D remains ambiguous. The germline gives CDR1 SGHTA, CDR2 FQGNSA. The CDR3 contains 13 residues. Between the trimmed V and J ends, which lost 5 bases and 7 bases, there was a span of 12 bases. The CDR3 coding sequence is TGTGCCAGCAGCCCCGGTAGTAGCAACATTCAGTACTTC. Translation: CASSPGSSNIQYF.

This sequence joins TRBV12-3 or TRBV12-4 and TRBJ1-2; TRBD1 matches at 7 bases. This CDR3 is 14 amino acids long. V trimming: 5 bases; J trimming: 8 bases; junction bases outside the gene matches: 11. The CDR3 bases are TGTGCCAGCAGTCCATCGGGACAGACGTGGGGCTACACCTTC. Translated, it gives CASSPSGQTWGYTF.

The chain employs TRBV12-3 or TRBV12-4 and TRBJ1-1; maybe TRBD1 (5 bases). The CDR3 consists of 14 residues. V was pared by 4 bases and J by 3 bases, with 12 bases between. CDR3 in DNA: TGTGCCAGCAGTTACGTCCGGGACGACACTGAAGCTTTCTTT. Translated, it gives CASSYVRDDTEAFF.

This clonotype was recorded at least ten times. The chain uses TRBV29-1 and TRBJ1-2; weak D call: TRBD1 (5 bases). Trimming removed 0 bases from V and 8 bases from J, with 16 bases in between. CDR1 and CDR2 (germline): SQVTM, ANQGSEA. The CDR3 consists of 14 residues. CDR3 DNA sequence: TGCAGCGTTGAAGATGTGTGGCAGGGAGAAGGCTACACCTTC. This encodes CSVEDVWQGEGYTF.

The chain recombines TRBV12-3 or TRBV12-4 with TRBJ2-7; the D is unclear. The CDR3 is 14 residues long. V lost 3 bases and J 0 bases, leaving 9 bases between the germline ends. The CDR3 reads CASSLKHSSYEQYF. CDR3 nucleotides: TGTGCCAGCAGTTTGAAGCACTCCTCCTACGAGCAGTACTTC.

This clonotype is labeled medium-sized (0.01 to 0.1%). The chain carries TRBV20-1 and TRBJ2-1; TRBD1 might be the D (5 bases). The V and J ends lost 6 bases and 3 bases respectively, with 18 bases between them. The V gene's germline CDR1 is DFQATT and CDR2 SNEGSKA (reference sequence). The CDR3 length is 15 residues. The CDR3 here is CSAGVGQGYYNEQFF. In DNA form, the CDR3 reads TGCAGTGCAGGAGTTGGGCAGGGCTACTACAATGAGCAGTTCTTC.

The J gene is TRBJ2-7, the V gene TRBV6-1, with unresolved D. Trimming cost V 2 bases and J 3 bases, with 11 bases left between them. The germline V gene encodes CDR1 MNHNS and CDR2 SASEGT. This CDR3 has 14 residues. The CDR3 region is CASSEPRRIYEQYF. CDR3 coding DNA: TGTGCCAGCAGTGAACCTAGAAGGATCTACGAGCAGTACTTC.

This clonotype was observed at least ten times. The gene calls are TRBV20-1 and TRBJ2-3; tentatively, D is TRBD2 (6 bases). The germline V and J ends were trimmed by 6 bases and 0 bases, with 16 bases remaining between them. The CDR3 totals 15 residues. Looked up from germline, CDR1 is DFQATT and CDR2 is SNEGSKA (reference sequence). CDR3 sequence: CSANRDSTSTDTQYF. The DNA of the CDR3 is TGCAGTGCAAACCGGGACTCCACTAGCACAGATACGCAGTATTTT.

This clonotype has more than one count but fewer than ten. This chain links TRBV11-2 with TRBJ1-2; weak D call: TRBD1 (6 bases). Germline V gene sequence: CDR1 SGHAT, CDR2 FQNNGV. CDR3 length equals 16 residues. V was shortened by 4 bases and J by 0 bases, with 15 bases between the two germline ends. The CDR3: CASSSNRDTTNYGYTF. CDR3 nucleotides: TGTGCCAGCAGCTCCAACAGGGATACCACTAACTATGGCTACACCTTC. The full variable domain, rest sourced from reference TRBV11-2 and TRBJ1-2, is EAGVAQSPRYKIIEKRQSVAFWCNPISGHATLYWYQQILGQGPKLLIQFQNNGVVDDSQLPKDRFSAERLKGVDSTLKIQPAKLEDSAVYLCASSSNRDTTNYGYTFGSGTRLTVV.

This clonotype was detected once. The rearrangement uses TRBV6-2 or TRBV6-3 and TRBJ2-2; D not certain. V was cut by 8 bases and J by 0 bases, with 10 bases left in between. Per germline, CDR1 MNHEY and CDR2 SVGEGT. The CDR3 has 14 amino acids. Written as DNA, the CDR3 is TGTGCCAGCGGCAAAAATTCGAACACCGGGGAGCTGTTTTTT. The encoded protein is CASGKNSNTGELFF.

Only one count was recorded for this clonotype. This sequence joins TRBV6-1 and TRBJ2-2, with TRBD2 matching over 8 bases. J gave up 4 bases and V 6 bases, and 4 bases lay outside the gene matches. There are 14 residues in the CDR3. Germline V gives CDR1 MNHNS, CDR2 SASEGT. CDR3: CASSPGGVTGELFF. CDR3 DNA sequence: TGTGCCAGCAGCCCCGGGGGGGTCACCGGGGAGCTGTTTTTT.

The chain uses TRBV7-6 and TRBJ1-4; tentatively, D is TRBD1 (5 bases). The CDR3 has 16 residues. The germline V and J ends were trimmed by 5 bases and 0 bases, with 13 bases remaining between them. From germline, CDR1 is SGHVS and CDR2 FNYEAQ. For the CDR3, the DNA is TGTGCCAGCAGCCACGGGACGGAGCCAACTAATGAAAAACTGTTTTTT. Its translation: CASSHGTEPTNEKLFF.